These 13 T cell receptor beta chains were sequenced from one sample in a study of cytomegalovirus exposure and HLA in healthy donors. With 60 Vbeta and 13 Jbeta primers, the PCR was carried out. Clones were read by immunoSEQ multiplex PCR, and TCRdb kept only the in-frame ones, dropping some. The sample holds some 85,000 clones, 70% to 85% seen once. The source material was PBMCs. These receptors came from a man between 18 and 29 years old in good health and CMV-seronegative.

The chain uses TRBV27 and TRBJ2-3, with 9 bases matching TRBD2. Germline V gene sequence: CDR1 MNHEY, CDR2 SMNVEV (reference sequence). J was trimmed by 3 bases and V by 2 bases; bases with no gene match: 3. CDR3 size: 15 residues. The CDR3 DNA reads TGTGCCAGCAGTTTACGGCGGGGGGGGACAGATACGCAGTATTTT. Its translation is CASSLRRGGTDTQYF.

The gene calls are TRBV19 and TRBJ1-1; D is perhaps TRBD1 (5 bases). This CDR3 region has 17 residues. Germline CDR1 is LNHDA and CDR2 is SQIVND (reference sequence). V gave up 0 bases and J gave up 5 bases, with 19 bases separating them. The CDR3 DNA reads as TGTGCCAGTAGTATAGATCGAGTCAGGGCAGGATATACTGAAGCTTTCTTT. The encoded protein is CASSIDRVRAGYTEAFF.

This chain connects TRBV4-1 to TRBJ1-4; no clear D. V lost 0 bases and J 13 bases, leaving 15 bases between the germline ends. There are 14 residues in the CDR3. CDR1 is MGHRA and CDR2 is YSYEKL in the germline V gene. CDR3 region: CASSQETGREALFF. CDR3 DNA sequence: TGCGCCAGCAGCCAAGAGACCGGGCGGGAGGCACTGTTTTTT.

V gene TRBV18 combines with J gene TRBJ2-4; D is undetermined. CDR3 length: 14 residues. V lost 2 bases and J 8 bases, leaving 13 bases between the germline ends. Germline loops: CDR1 KGHSH, CDR2 LQKENI. CDR3 amino acids: CASSPSQVLDIQYF. The CDR3 coding sequence is TGTGCCAGCTCACCAAGCCAGGTATTGGACATTCAGTACTTC.

The genes are TRBV30 and TRBJ1-2, with 7 bases fitting TRBD1. In germline, CDR1 is GTSNPN, CDR2 SVGIG (reference sequence). Trimming at V came to 8 bases and at J to 9 bases, leaving 9 bases not matched to a gene. The CDR3 extends over 11 amino acids. CDR3 in DNA: TGTGCCGGCATACAGGGGACGAGCTACACCTTC. This codes for CAGIQGTSYTF.

This clone was seen just once. This chain uses TRBV28 with TRBJ2-1, with 7 bases aligning to TRBD2. Germline lookup yields CDR1 MDHEN and CDR2 SYDVKM. The V segment lost 4 bases and the J segment 4 bases; nucleotides outside the gene matches: 7. CDR3 length equals 15 residues. The CDR3 region is CASSSSGLAYNEQFF. The CDR3 DNA follows: TGTGCCAGCAGTTCTAGCGGTTTAGCTTACAATGAGCAGTTCTTC.

This clone was detected once. This chain connects TRBV5-1 to TRBJ2-7; 15 bases map to TRBD2. The V and J ends lost 4 bases and 4 bases, in that order; junction bases with no gene match: 9. Germline V gives CDR1 SGHRS, CDR2 YFSETQ. The CDR3 has 17 amino acids. The DNA for the CDR3 is TGCGCCAGCAGCGCCGGACTAGCGGGAGGGTACCGTTACGAGCAGTACTTC. Its protein is CASSAGLAGGYRYEQYF.

V gene TRBV4-1 combines with J gene TRBJ2-7, with 7 bases aligning to TRBD1. Germline V gene data show CDR1 as MGHRA and CDR2 as YSYEKL. Germline trimming cut 4 bases from V and 2 bases from J; bases unmatched to any gene: 2. The CDR3 is 13 amino acids. CDR3 nucleotides: TGCGCCAGCAGCCGGGACAGCACCTACGAGCAGTACTTC. Its protein product is CASSRDSTYEQYF.

CDR3 nucleotide sequence: TGTGCCAGCACAAACAGGAACACCGGGGAGCTGTTTTTT. Residues: CASTNRNTGELFF. This chain connects TRBV7-2 to TRBJ2-2; D not certain. The length of the CDR3 is 13 residues. Germline V lookup: CDR1 SGHTA, CDR2 FQGNSA. Trimming took 7 bases from V and 1 from J, leaving 7 bases between them.

The V gene is TRBV6-1, the J gene TRBJ1-2; D ambiguous. The CDR3 covers 15 residues. V was cut by 4 bases and J by 6 bases, with 18 bases left in between. The germline gives CDR1 MNHNS, CDR2 SASEGT. As DNA, the CDR3 is TGTGCCAGCAGTGCTCAGGAGGCCTATTTAAATGGCTACACCTTC. This translates into CASSAQEAYLNGYTF.

This sequence joins TRBV28 and TRBJ1-2; 9 nucleotides line up with TRBD1. J gave up 2 bases and V 8 bases, and 9 bases lay outside the gene matches. CDR1 and CDR2 from the germline V gene are MDHEN and SYDVKM. The CDR3 runs 15 residues. The CDR3 nucleotides are TGTGCCAGCCGAGGGACAGGGTATTTGAACTATGGCTACACCTTC. This encodes CASRGTGYLNYGYTF.

The chain carries TRBV6-5 and TRBJ1-2; 7 nucleotides line up with TRBD1. The junction had 6 bases not matched to a gene; V was cut back by 6 bases and J by 2 bases. CDR1 MNHEY and CDR2 SVGAGI come from the germline V gene. The CDR3 extends over 14 amino acids. The CDR3 here is CASRERGQNYGYTF. The CDR3 nucleotides read TGTGCCAGCAGGGAAAGGGGACAGAACTATGGCTACACCTTC.

This chain joins TRBV7-2 and TRBJ2-7; 8 nucleotides match TRBD1. The V gene's germline CDR1 is SGHTA and CDR2 FQGNSA. The CDR3 contains 12 residues. V dropped 2 bases and J dropped 10; count of bases not matched to a gene: 4. The CDR3 loop is CASSLPGGDQYF. Here the CDR3 DNA reads TGTGCCAGCAGCTTACCAGGGGGCGACCAGTACTTC.